Following are 21 T cell receptor beta chains from one sample sequenced in a study of cytomegalovirus exposure and HLA in healthy donors. Here immunoSEQ multiplex PCR was the method, and the copy in TCRdb shows in-frame clones only, minus some. The table records about 150,000 clones, 70% to 85% of them present only once. Sample: PBMCs. These receptors were taken from a man aged 25 to 40 in good health and CMV-seropositive.

The V gene is TRBV7-2, the J gene TRBJ2-1; the D is unclear. This CDR3 is built from 13 residues. Deletions cut 1 base from V and 9 bases from J, with 10 bases between. Germline V CDR1 and CDR2: SGHTA, FQGNSA. The CDR3 DNA reads as TGTGCCAGCAGCTTAGGGCTCGGCGGTGAGCAGTTCTTC. Translated, it gives CASSLGLGGEQFF.

The gene calls are TRBV5-1 and TRBJ2-3; 11 nucleotides agree with TRBD2. J was trimmed by 0 bases and V by 4 bases; bases with no gene match: 4. This CDR3 spans 16 amino acids. Looked up from germline, CDR1 is SGHRS and CDR2 is YFSETQ. CDR3 loop: CASSVRTSGSTDTQYF. CDR3 DNA: TGCGCCAGCAGCGTACGGACTAGCGGGAGCACAGATACGCAGTATTTT.

The chain links TRBV7-3 to TRBJ2-7; tentatively, D is TRBD1 (6 bases). This CDR3 contains 12 residues. Per the germline V gene, CDR1 is SGHTA and CDR2 is FQGTGA. V was trimmed by 5 bases and J by 6 bases, leaving 11 bases between them. The CDR3 nucleotides read TGTGCCAGCAGCCCCCAAGGGGGCGAGCAGTACTTC. It translates to CASSPQGGEQYF.

This rearrangement joins TRBV13 to TRBJ1-5; D is undetermined. Germline values: CDR1 PRHDT, CDR2 FYEKMQ (reference sequence). The CDR3 runs 13 residues. V lost 1 base and J 2 bases, leaving 3 bases between the germline ends. CDR3 protein: CASSLARNQPQHF. The CDR3 DNA reads as TGTGCCAGCAGCTTAGCTCGCAATCAGCCCCAGCATTTT.

The gene calls are TRBV4-2 and TRBJ1-1; D not certain. This CDR3 spans 15 amino acids. The germline CDR1 and CDR2 sequences are LGHNA and YNFKEQ. V was trimmed by 4 bases and J by 6 bases, leaving 18 bases between them. The CDR3 loop reads CASSPANTAVAEAFF. The CDR3 region has the DNA TGTGCCAGCAGCCCGGCAAATACAGCGGTTGCTGAAGCTTTCTTT.

DNA for the CDR3: TGTGCCAGCAGCGTAAGAGGCTCTGCGGGGGGGCCTACCGGGGAGCTGTTTTTT. It translates to CASSVRGSAGGPTGELFF. The chain couples TRBV9 to TRBJ2-2; 9 positions match TRBD2. Trimming took 1 base from V and 5 from J; bases not matched to a gene: 12. The CDR3 totals 18 residues. Germline-derived CDR1 and CDR2 are SGDLS and YYNGEE.

This clone showed up just a few times. The chain couples TRBV6-6 to TRBJ1-1; D is possibly TRBD1 (5 bases). Trimming pared 2 bases from V and 1 base from J, leaving 8 bases between. Germline values: CDR1 MNHNY, CDR2 SVGAGI (reference sequence). This CDR3 is 14 amino acids long. CDR3 protein: CASSYGGGNTEAFF. DNA of the CDR3: TGTGCCAGCAGTTACGGGGGGGGGAACACTGAAGCTTTCTTT.

The genes are TRBV10-3 and TRBJ2-7; D perhaps matches TRBD2 (6 bases). Germline-derived CDR1 and CDR2 are ENHRY and SYGVKD. The CDR3 sequence is 16 residues long. Trimming stripped 3 bases from V and 0 bases from J, with 15 bases between. DNA of the CDR3: TGTGCCATCAGTGATCCTGGGACTCTAAGCTCCTACGAGCAGTACTTC. This sequence encodes CAISDPGTLSSYEQYF.

This clone was recorded only once. This sequence joins TRBV19 and TRBJ1-2; 7 nucleotides line up with TRBD1. There are 16 residues in the CDR3. Germline CDR1 and CDR2: LNHDA and SQIVND (reference sequence). Losses at the gene ends were 8 bases for V and 4 bases for J; bases not matched to a gene: 16. CDR3 loop: CASSDRPGQPAYGYTF. DNA for the CDR3: TGTGCCAGTTCCGACCGTCCGGGACAGCCGGCCTATGGCTACACCTTC. The whole variable domain, filled in from reference TRBV19 and TRBJ1-2, reads DGGITQSPKYLFRKEGQNVTLSCEQNLNHDAMYWYRQDPGQGLRLIYYSQIVNDFQKGDIAEGYSVSREKKESFPLTVTSAQKNPTAFYLCASSDRPGQPAYGYTFGSGTRLTVV.

The J gene is TRBJ1-2, the V gene TRBV4-3, with D unclear. The CDR3 extends over 15 amino acids. V was trimmed by 4 bases and J by 8 bases, leaving 20 bases between them. Germline loops: CDR1 LGHNA, CDR2 YSLEER. As DNA, the CDR3 is TGCGCCAGCAGCCCTGACGGACTTAGGGTAGAGGGCTACACCTTC. Translating it yields CASSPDGLRVEGYTF.

The J gene is TRBJ2-1, the V gene TRBV9; possible D gene TRBD2, 6 bases. V was cut by 6 bases and J by 4 bases, with 17 bases left in between. This CDR3 spans 15 amino acids. Germline assignment: CDR1 SGDLS and CDR2 YYNGEE. CDR3 loop: CASINYAGGYNEQFF. The CDR3 DNA follows: TGTGCCAGCATTAACTACGCCGGGGGTTACAATGAGCAGTTCTTC.

The chain couples TRBV7-7 to TRBJ2-7; tentatively, D is TRBD2 (6 bases). V was pared by 0 bases and J by 6 bases, with 9 bases between. Per the germline V gene, CDR1 is SSHAT and CDR2 is FNYEAQ (reference sequence). The CDR3 loop spans 13 amino acids. DNA of the CDR3: TGTGCCAGCAGCTTAGCTTACGGGGGCGAGCAGTACTTC. Amino acids: CASSLAYGGEQYF.

This sequence joins TRBV10-3 and TRBJ1-1; TRBD1 is a possible D gene (6 bases). V was clipped by 4 bases and J by 0 bases, with 15 bases between them. Germline-derived CDR1 and CDR2 are ENHRY and SYGVKD. This CDR3 is built from 16 residues. The DNA for the CDR3 is TGTGCCATCAGTGGACCATTGGACAGCATGAACACTGAAGCTTTCTTT. It codes for CAISGPLDSMNTEAFF.

The chain joins TRBV27 to TRBJ1-1; D is perhaps TRBD1 (5 bases). CDR1 and CDR2 from the germline V gene are MNHEY and SMNVEV (reference sequence). V lost 6 bases to trimming and J lost 1 base, with 9 bases between them. The CDR3 length is 13 residues. DNA of the CDR3: TGTGCCAGCAGGCGGGGGGGGAACACTGAAGCTTTCTTT. This translates into CASRRGGNTEAFF.

The V gene is TRBV5-1, the J gene TRBJ2-3; a weak D match, TRBD2 (6 bases). Germline V gene sequence: CDR1 SGHRS, CDR2 YFSETQ. The CDR3 has 17 amino acids. Deletions cut 0 bases from V and 2 bases from J, with 16 bases between. The CDR3 nucleotides read TGCGCCAGCAGCTTGGCCTCTAGCGCGTTAAACACAGATACGCAGTATTTT. Amino acids: CASSLASSALNTDTQYF.

Concerning this clone: The same CDR3 also results from other DNA sequences found in this sample. V and J are TRBV18 and TRBJ2-1; 7 bases fit TRBD2. The germline CDR1 and CDR2 sequences are KGHSH and LQKENI. The CDR3 extends over 16 amino acids. The V gene end was trimmed by 0 bases and the J gene end by 4 bases; junction bases not matched to a gene: 6. This CDR3 reads CASSPPGLAVYNEQFF. DNA for the CDR3: TGTGCCAGCTCACCACCGGGTCTAGCGGTTTACAATGAGCAGTTCTTC. The variable domain in full, with the rest retrieved from reference TRBV18 and TRBJ2-1, is NAGVMQNPRHLVRRRGQEARLRCSPMKGHSHVYWYRQLPEEGLKFMVYLQKENIIDESGMPKERFSAEFPKEGPSILRIQQVVRGDSAAYFCASSPPGLAVYNEQFFGPGTRLTVL.

The chain combines TRBV23-1 with TRBJ2-7; 8 positions agree with TRBD1. TRBV23-1 is an open reading frame whose function is uncertain. This CDR3 is built from 14 residues. After removal of 5 bases from V and 6 bases from J, the junction contained 9 bases not matched to a gene. The CDR3 protein is CASSERDRRGEQYF. DNA of the CDR3: TGCGCCAGCAGTGAAAGGGACAGGCGAGGCGAGCAGTACTTC.

This chain links TRBV5-4 with TRBJ2-7, with D perhaps matching TRBD2 (5 bases). The CDR3 is 12 residues long. With 7 bases removed from V and 3 bases from J, the gap between germline ends came to 11 bases. Germline-derived CDR1 and CDR2 are SGHNT and YYREEE (reference sequence). CDR3 sequence: CASSRVGYEQYF. CDR3 in DNA: TGTGCCAGCTCGCGGGTAGGCTACGAGCAGTACTTC.

The chain uses TRBV11-3 and TRBJ1-2; D is unresolved. The CDR3 sequence is 16 residues long. Germline lookup yields CDR1 SGHNT and CDR2 YENEEA. The germline V and J ends were trimmed by 2 bases and 1 base, with 14 bases remaining between them. CDR3 loop: CASSLYSGGINYGYTF. The CDR3, as DNA: TGTGCCAGCAGCTTATACTCGGGTGGCATTAACTATGGCTACACCTTC.

This chain links TRBV10-2 with TRBJ2-1; weak D call: TRBD2 (6 bases). Germline CDR1 reads WSHSY; CDR2 reads SAAADI. The CDR3 covers 15 residues. Trimming removed 7 bases from V and 0 bases from J, with 13 bases in between. The CDR3 loop is CASNPTSSSYNEQFF. The CDR3 DNA follows: TGCGCCAGCAACCCGACTAGTAGCTCCTACAATGAGCAGTTCTTC.

V is TRBV7-3 and J is TRBJ2-7; 8 bases are a match to TRBD2. CDR3 size: 14 residues. Germline V gene lookup returns CDR1 SGHTA and CDR2 FQGTGA. The V gene end was trimmed by 3 bases and the J gene end by 0 bases; junction bases not matched to a gene: 1. The CDR3 bases are TGTGCCAGCAGCTTCCTAGCGGGCTCCTACGAGCAGTACTTC. It translates to CASSFLAGSYEQYF.